Detailed here is one T cell receptor beta chain. The antigen remains unidentified. There are 13 residues in the CDR3. V was shortened by 7 bases and J by 3 bases, with 12 bases between the two germline ends. Germline assignment: CDR1 LGHNT and CDR2 FRNRAP. Primers used in a second PCR of about 7 to 12 cycles were a sample-barcoded 5' primer and a J-beta primer mix. Sequencing of every sample gave 2.5 million or more CDR3-containing paired-end reads. TCRdb re-derived calls from the 5' RACE reads in MiXCR, one entry per CDR3 protein. The table lists about 640,000 distinct CDR3 sequences, 45% to 65% of them singletons. These data come from a study of blood T cells in healthy people across ages. Study-level points and caveats: Observed TCR beta diversity showed a strong correlation with the percentage of naive T cells as measured by flow cytometry. Diversity was higher, and naive CD4+ cells more numerous, in long-lived donors than in aged donors.

This receptor was taken from a man between 60 and 70 years old in good health. The sample consisted of blood. J is TRBJ1-1 and V is TRBV12-5; D not resolved. The CDR3 bases are TGTGCTAGTGCGCCGGCGGCGGACACTGAAGCTTTCTTT. Amino acids: CASAPAADTEAFF.